These 9 T cell receptor beta chains were sequenced from one sample in a study of cytomegalovirus exposure and HLA in healthy donors. Here immunoSEQ multiplex PCR was the method, and the copy in TCRdb shows in-frame clones only, minus some. Of 250,000 to 300,000 clones listed, approximately 86% are singletons. What was sequenced was PBMCs. All receptors come from a woman aged 18-29 years in good health and CMV-seronegative.

The rearrangement uses TRBV6-5 and TRBJ2-7; D is uncertain. Germline CDR1 MNHEY, CDR2 SVGAGI. This CDR3 is built from 16 residues. V lost 2 bases to trimming and J lost 2 bases, with 16 bases between them. CDR3 residues: CASSYSAVQLTYEQYF. DNA of the CDR3: TGTGCCAGCAGTTACAGCGCAGTTCAACTAACCTACGAGCAGTACTTC.

This CDR3 is CASSFSGGVYNEQFF. CDR3 coding DNA: TGTGCCAGCAGCTTTAGCGGGGGCGTCTACAATGAGCAGTTCTTC. The chain couples TRBV7-2 to TRBJ2-1; 9 nucleotides line up with TRBD2. V dropped 3 bases and J dropped 3; count of bases not matched to a gene: 3. Germline V gene sequence: CDR1 SGHTA, CDR2 FQGNSA. The CDR3 extends over 15 amino acids.

The chain links TRBV7-2 to TRBJ2-2, with TRBD2 identical over 8 bases. The V gene's germline CDR1 is SGHTA and CDR2 FQGNSA. This CDR3 contains 16 residues. V shed 5 bases, J shed 6 bases, and the junction held 11 bases outside the gene matches. CDR3 sequence: CASSPGLIGGAGELFF. The DNA for the CDR3 is TGTGCCAGCAGCCCAGGTCTTATCGGGGGGGCCGGGGAGCTGTTTTTT.

V usage is TRBV7-9 and J usage is TRBJ2-7; 7 positions agree with TRBD1. The germline CDR1 and CDR2 sequences are SEHNR and FQNEAQ (reference sequence). Trimming at V came to 11 bases and at J to 0 bases, leaving 10 bases not matched to a gene. The CDR3 is 14 residues long. The CDR3 region is CAGSLTGPSYEQYF. CDR3 DNA sequence: TGTGCCGGTTCGTTGACAGGGCCCTCCTACGAGCAGTACTTC.

This chain joins TRBV7-2 and TRBJ2-7, with 7 bases matching TRBD1. The J segment lost 6 bases and the V segment lost 4 bases, leaving 3 bases of the junction unmatched. Germline-derived CDR1 and CDR2 are SGHTA and FQGNSA. The CDR3 loop spans 12 amino acids. In DNA form, the CDR3 reads TGTGCCAGCAGCTACCACAGGGGCGAGCAGTACTTC. It codes for CASSYHRGEQYF.

The chain uses TRBV6-6 and TRBJ2-7, with D perhaps TRBD1 (6 bases). Germline CDR1 MNHNY, CDR2 SVGAGI (reference sequence). V gave up 7 bases and J gave up 0 bases, with 10 bases separating them. This CDR3 is built from 13 residues. In DNA, the CDR3 is TGTGCCAGCATGACAGGAGACTCCTACGAGCAGTACTTC. It specifies CASMTGDSYEQYF.

The chain carries TRBV7-9 and TRBJ2-5, with D possibly matching TRBD2 (5 bases). CDR3 size: 15 residues. The germline CDR1 and CDR2 sequences are SEHNR and FQNEAQ (reference sequence). V was trimmed by 1 base and J by 2 bases, leaving 11 bases between them. The CDR3 DNA reads as TGTGCCAGCAGCTTAGGAGGGAGCGGACAAGAGACCCAGTACTTC. The encoded protein is CASSLGGSGQETQYF.

The chain couples TRBV6-1 to TRBJ1-1; TRBD1 agrees at 8 bases. J was trimmed by 10 bases and V by 4 bases; bases with no gene match: 11. Germline CDR1 reads MNHNS; CDR2 reads SASEGT. The CDR3 is 14 amino acids. The chain's CDR3 is CASSAPGGLRSAFF. The CDR3 DNA sequence: TGTGCCAGCAGTGCGCCAGGGGGCTTACGGTCAGCTTTCTTT.

The chain carries TRBV5-4 and TRBJ2-7, with a weak D call TRBD1 (6 bases). The V gene's germline CDR1 is SGHNT and CDR2 YYREEE (reference sequence). The V and J ends lost 4 bases and 0 bases respectively, with 14 bases between them. The CDR3 is 15 residues long. Here the CDR3 reads CASSLQDRNSYEQYF. CDR3 DNA sequence: TGTGCCAGCAGCCTACAGGACAGAAACTCCTACGAGCAGTACTTC.